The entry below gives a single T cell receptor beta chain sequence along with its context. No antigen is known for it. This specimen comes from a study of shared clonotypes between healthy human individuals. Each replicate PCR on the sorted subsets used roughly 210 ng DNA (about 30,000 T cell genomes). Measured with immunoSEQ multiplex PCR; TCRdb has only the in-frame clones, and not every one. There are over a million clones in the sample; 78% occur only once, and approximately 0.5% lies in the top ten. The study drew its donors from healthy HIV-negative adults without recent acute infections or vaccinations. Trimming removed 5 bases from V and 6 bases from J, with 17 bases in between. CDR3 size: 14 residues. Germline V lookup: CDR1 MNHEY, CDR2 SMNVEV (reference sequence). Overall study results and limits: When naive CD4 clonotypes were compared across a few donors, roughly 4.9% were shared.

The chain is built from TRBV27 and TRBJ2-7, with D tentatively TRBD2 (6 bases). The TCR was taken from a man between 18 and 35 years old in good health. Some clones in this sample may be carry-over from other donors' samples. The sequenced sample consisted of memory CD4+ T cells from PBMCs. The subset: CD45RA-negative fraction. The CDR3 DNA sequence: TGTGCCAGCAGTGTCGACTCGGGGCGGGGCGAGCAGTACTTC. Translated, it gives CASSVDSGRGEQYF.